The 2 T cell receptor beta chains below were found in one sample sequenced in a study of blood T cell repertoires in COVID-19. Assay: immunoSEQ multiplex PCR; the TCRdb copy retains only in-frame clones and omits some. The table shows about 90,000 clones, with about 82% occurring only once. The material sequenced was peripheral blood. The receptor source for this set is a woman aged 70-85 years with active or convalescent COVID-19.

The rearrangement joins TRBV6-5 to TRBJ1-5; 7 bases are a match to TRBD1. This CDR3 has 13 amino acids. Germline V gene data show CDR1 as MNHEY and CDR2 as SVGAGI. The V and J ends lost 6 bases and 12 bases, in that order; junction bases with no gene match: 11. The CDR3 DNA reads TGTGCCAGCAGCGACCTTAAACAGGGGCACCAGCATTTT. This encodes CASSDLKQGHQHF.

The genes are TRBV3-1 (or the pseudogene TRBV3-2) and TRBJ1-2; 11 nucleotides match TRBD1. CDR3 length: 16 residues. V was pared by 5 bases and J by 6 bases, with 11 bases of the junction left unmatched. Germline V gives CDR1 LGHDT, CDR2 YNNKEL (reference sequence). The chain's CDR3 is CASSTLAWDRGDGYTF. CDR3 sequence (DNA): TGTGCCAGCAGCACTCTTGCTTGGGACAGGGGGGATGGCTACACCTTC.